This T cell receptor beta chain is from a study of T cell repertoires in cytomegalovirus infection. Study summary: Carrying CMV and the relevant HLA type showed in public TCR beta signatures.

The length of the CDR3 is 13 residues. Trimming removed 3 bases from V and 6 bases from J, with 11 bases in between. Study results and limitations: CMV carriers having the relevant HLA were flagged by cumulative public TCR beta family frequency. It was HLA-C-restricted CMV-specific TCR beta clonotypes that dominated the response ex vivo.

Concerning this clonotype: What it recognizes is unknown.

One entry per CDR3 protein, called by TCRdb with MiXCR from the reads. This table holds hundreds of thousands of distinct CDR3 sequences, roughly a sixth found once. Input material: PBMCs. The origin of this receptor is a human donor in good health (CMV status not recorded). Some clones in this sample may be carry-over from other donors' samples. The chain combines TRBV12-3 or TRBV12-4 with TRBJ1-2; D is uncertain. The CDR3 coding sequence is TGTGCCAGCAGTTTGGCAGGAACGAATGGCTACACCTTC. Encoded protein: CASSLAGTNGYTF.